The clone carrying this T cell receptor (beta chain) has only one observation. As yet, its antigen is unknown. Unique molecular identifiers were present in the TCR beta cDNA libraries. Out of roughly 0.85 to 10 million T cells, about 520,000 cDNA molecules were generated. TCRdb used MiXCR to reprocess the PCR reads, holding one entry per CDR3 protein. Here the sample spans hundreds of thousands of distinct CDR3 sequences, approximately 46% being singletons. The data were taken from a study of post-analysis software for immune sequencing data. Regarding the study as a whole: In multiple sclerosis, normalized Chao1 diversity was significantly below that of controls. TRBV5-6, TRBV5-1 and TRBV20-1 belonged to a set of roughly five TRBV segments that were more frequent in patients than controls.

The CDR3 extends over 14 amino acids. Germline-derived CDR1 and CDR2 are SGHRS and YFSETQ. V shed 4 bases and J 5 bases; nucleotides not matched to a gene: 5. The rearrangement joins TRBV5-1 to TRBJ1-2, with 10 positions matching TRBD1. This TCR was sampled from a girl aged 5-17 years with multiple sclerosis. Sequencing input: blood. The CDR3 region has the DNA TGCGCCAGCAGCACGACAGGGGGCACGTATGGCTACACCTTC. It specifies CASSTTGGTYGYTF.